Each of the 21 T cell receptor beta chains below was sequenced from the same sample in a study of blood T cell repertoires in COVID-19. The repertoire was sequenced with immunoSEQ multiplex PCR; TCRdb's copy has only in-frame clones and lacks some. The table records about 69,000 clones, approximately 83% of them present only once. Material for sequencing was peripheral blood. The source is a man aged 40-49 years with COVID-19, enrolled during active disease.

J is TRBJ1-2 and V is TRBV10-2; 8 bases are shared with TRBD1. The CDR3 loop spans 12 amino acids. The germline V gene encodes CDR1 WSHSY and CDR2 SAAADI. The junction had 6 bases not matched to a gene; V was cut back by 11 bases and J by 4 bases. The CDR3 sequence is CASSRGPYGYTF. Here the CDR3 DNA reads TGCGCCTCCTCCAGGGGGCCCTATGGCTACACCTTC.

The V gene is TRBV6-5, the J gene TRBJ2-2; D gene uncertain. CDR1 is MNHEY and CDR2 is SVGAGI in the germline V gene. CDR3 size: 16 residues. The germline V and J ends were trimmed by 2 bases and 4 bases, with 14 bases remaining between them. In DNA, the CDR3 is TGTGCCAGCAGTTACCAGACTCTGGTCGGCACCGGGGAGCTGTTTTTT. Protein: CASSYQTLVGTGELFF.

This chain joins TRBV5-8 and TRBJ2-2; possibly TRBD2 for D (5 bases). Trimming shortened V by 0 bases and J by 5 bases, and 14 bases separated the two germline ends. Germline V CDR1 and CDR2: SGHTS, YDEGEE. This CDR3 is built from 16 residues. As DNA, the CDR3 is TGTGCCAGCAGCTTGGAGGCGGGCCGGTTGACCGGGGAGCTGTTTTTT. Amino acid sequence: CASSLEAGRLTGELFF. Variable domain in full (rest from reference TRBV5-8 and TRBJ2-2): EAGVTQSPTHLIKTRGQQATLRCSPISGHTSVYWYQQALGLGLQFLLWYDEGEERNRGNFPPRFSGRQFPNYSSELNVNALELEDSALYLCASSLEAGRLTGELFFGEGSRLTVL.

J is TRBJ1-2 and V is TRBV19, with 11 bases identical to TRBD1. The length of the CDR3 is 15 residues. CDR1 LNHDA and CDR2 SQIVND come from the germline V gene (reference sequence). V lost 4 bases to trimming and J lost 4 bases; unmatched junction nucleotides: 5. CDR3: CASSTRDRGTYGYTF. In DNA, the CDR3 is TGTGCCAGTAGTACTCGGGACAGGGGGACCTATGGCTACACCTTC.

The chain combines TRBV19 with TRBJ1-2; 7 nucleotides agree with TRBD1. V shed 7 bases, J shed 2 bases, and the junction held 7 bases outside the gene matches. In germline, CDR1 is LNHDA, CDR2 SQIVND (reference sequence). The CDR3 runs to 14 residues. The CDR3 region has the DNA TGTGCCAGTATATCCGGGACAGAAAACTATGGCTACACCTTC. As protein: CASISGTENYGYTF.

DNA of the CDR3: TGTGCCAGCAGACCGGGACAGGACACCGGGGAGCTGTTTTTT. It encodes CASRPGQDTGELFF. The rearrangement links TRBV3-1 (or the pseudogene TRBV3-2) to TRBJ2-2; 8 bases agree with TRBD1. V shed 6 bases, J shed 3 bases, and the junction held 3 bases outside the gene matches. CDR1 and CDR2 (germline): LGHDT, YNNKEL (reference sequence). The CDR3 spans 14 residues.

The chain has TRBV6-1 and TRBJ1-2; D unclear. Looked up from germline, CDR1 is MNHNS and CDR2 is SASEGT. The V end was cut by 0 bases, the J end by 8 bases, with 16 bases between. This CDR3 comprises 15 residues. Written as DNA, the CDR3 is TGTGCCAGCAGTGAAGCAGCCGGGCCCCGAGGGGGCTACACCTTC. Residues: CASSEAAGPRGGYTF.

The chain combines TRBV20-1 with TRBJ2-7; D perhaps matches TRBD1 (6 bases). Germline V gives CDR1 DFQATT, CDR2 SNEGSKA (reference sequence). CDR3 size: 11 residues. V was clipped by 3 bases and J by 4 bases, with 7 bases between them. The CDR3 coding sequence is TGCAGTGCTAGGAGGGGGTACGAGCAGTACTTC. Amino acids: CSARRGYEQYF.

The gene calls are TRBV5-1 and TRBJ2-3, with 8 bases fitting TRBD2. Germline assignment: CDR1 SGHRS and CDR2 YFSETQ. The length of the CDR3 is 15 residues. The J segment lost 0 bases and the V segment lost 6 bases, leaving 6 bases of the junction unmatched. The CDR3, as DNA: TGCGCCAGCAAGCTAGCGGGCATGAGCACAGATACGCAGTATTTT. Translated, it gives CASKLAGMSTDTQYF.

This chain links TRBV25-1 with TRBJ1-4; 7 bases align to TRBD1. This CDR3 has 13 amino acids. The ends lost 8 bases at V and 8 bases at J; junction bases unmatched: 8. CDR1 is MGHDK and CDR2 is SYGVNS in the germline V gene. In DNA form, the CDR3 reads TGTGCCAGCCGTAGAACAGGGGAAGAAAAACTGTTTTTT. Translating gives CASRRTGEEKLFF.

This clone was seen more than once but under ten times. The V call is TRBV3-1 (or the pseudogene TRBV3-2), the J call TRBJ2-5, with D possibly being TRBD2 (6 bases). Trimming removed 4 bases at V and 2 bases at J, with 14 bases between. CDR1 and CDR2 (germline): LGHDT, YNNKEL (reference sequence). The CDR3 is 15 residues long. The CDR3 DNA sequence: TGTGCCAGCAGCCCCCCGGGACTGGCTCAAGAGACCCAGTACTTC. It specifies CASSPPGLAQETQYF.

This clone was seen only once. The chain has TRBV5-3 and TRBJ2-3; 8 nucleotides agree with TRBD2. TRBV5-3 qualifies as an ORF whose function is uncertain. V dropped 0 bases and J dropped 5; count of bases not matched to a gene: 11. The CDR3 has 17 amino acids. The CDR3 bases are TGTGCCAGAAGCTTGGAATGGCCAGCGGGGGAGGTAGATACGCAGTATTTT. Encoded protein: CARSLEWPAGEVDTQYF.

DNA of the CDR3: TGTGCCAGCAGCTGGGGGGGAGCGGAAGCTTTCTTT. Translated: CASSWGGAEAFF. This chain connects TRBV6-6 to TRBJ1-1, with D tentatively TRBD1 (5 bases). The germline V gene has CDR1 MNHNY and CDR2 SVGAGI (reference sequence). Trimming removed 6 bases at V and 8 bases at J, with 13 bases between. This CDR3 has 12 amino acids.

CDR3: CASSVDRGRNNSPLHF. The CDR3 DNA reads as TGTGCCAGCAGCGTAGATCGGGGGAGGAATAATTCACCCCTCCACTTT. V usage is TRBV9 and J usage is TRBJ1-6, with D possibly TRBD1 on 5 matching bases. The CDR3 runs to 16 residues. From germline, CDR1 is SGDLS and CDR2 YYNGEE. V was clipped by 0 bases and J by 5 bases, with 12 bases between them.

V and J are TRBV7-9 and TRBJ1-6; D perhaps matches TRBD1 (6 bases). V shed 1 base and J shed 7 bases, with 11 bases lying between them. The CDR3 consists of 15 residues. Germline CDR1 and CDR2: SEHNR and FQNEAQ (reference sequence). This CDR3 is CASSLEGTMNSPLHF. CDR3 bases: TGTGCCAGCAGCTTAGAAGGGACAATGAATTCACCCCTCCACTTT.

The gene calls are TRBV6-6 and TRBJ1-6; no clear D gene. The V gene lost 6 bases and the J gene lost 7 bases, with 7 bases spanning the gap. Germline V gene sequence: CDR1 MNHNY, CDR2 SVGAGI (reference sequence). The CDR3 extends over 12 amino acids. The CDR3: CASRNTNSPLHF. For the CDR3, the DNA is TGTGCCAGCAGAAACACGAATTCACCCCTCCACTTT.

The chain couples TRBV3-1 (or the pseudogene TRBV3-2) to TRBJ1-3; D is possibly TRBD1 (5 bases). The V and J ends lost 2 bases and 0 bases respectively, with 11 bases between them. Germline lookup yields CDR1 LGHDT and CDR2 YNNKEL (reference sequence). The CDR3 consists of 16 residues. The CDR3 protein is CASSQLETASGNTIYF. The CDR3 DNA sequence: TGTGCCAGCAGCCAATTGGAGACAGCCTCTGGAAACACCATATATTTT.

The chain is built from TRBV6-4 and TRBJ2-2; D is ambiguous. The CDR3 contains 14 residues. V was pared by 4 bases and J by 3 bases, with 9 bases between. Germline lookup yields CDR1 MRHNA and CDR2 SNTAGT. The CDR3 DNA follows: TGTGCCAGCAGTGGGAAGCGCGACACCGGGGAGCTGTTTTTT. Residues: CASSGKRDTGELFF.

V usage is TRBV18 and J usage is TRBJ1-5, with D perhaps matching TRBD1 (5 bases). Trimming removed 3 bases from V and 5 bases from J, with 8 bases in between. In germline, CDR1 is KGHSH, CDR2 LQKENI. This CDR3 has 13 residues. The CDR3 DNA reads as TGTGCCAGCTCACCGGGCAGGGATCAGCCCCAGCATTTT. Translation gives CASSPGRDQPQHF.

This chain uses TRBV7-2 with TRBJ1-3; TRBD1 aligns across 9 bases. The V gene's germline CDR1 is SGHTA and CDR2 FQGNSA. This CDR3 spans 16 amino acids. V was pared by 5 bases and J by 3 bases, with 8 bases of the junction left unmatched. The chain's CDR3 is CASSLNRGRGGNTIYF. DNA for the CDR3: TGTGCCAGCAGCCTTAACAGGGGGCGGGGTGGAAACACCATATATTTT.

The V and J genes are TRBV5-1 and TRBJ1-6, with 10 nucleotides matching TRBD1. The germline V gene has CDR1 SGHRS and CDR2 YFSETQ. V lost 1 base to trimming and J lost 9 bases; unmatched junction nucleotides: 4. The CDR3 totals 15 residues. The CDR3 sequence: CASSLLGTGVSPLHF. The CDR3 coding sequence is TGCGCCAGCAGCTTGTTGGGGACAGGGGTTTCACCCCTCCACTTT.